This T cell receptor (beta chain) is drawn from a study of read filtering for tumor transcriptome and immune sequencing. This clonotype was seen at least ten times. The library was built from about 400 ng RNA with molecular barcoded adaptors for alpha/delta and beta/gamma chains. TCRdb independently ran MiXCR on the reads; one entry per CDR3 protein. The sample contains 75,000 to 90,000 distinct CDR3 sequences, approximately 13% of which appear only once. The ends lost 8 bases at V and 1 base at J; junction bases unmatched: 5. Germline V gene sequence: CDR1 SNHLY, CDR2 FYNNEI. The CDR3 has 13 amino acids.

Sequencing input: a population of CD138-negative cells sorted from bone marrow. This clonotype was sampled from a donor at least 40 years old with multiple myeloma. The chain couples TRBV2 to TRBJ2-7; 7 bases match TRBD1. CDR3: CASSGQESYEQYF. As DNA, the CDR3 is TGTGCCAGCTCAGGACAGGAGTCCTACGAGCAGTACTTC.